This T cell receptor beta chain is drawn from a study of patients and donors after allogeneic stem cell transplantation. TCRdb processed the RT-PCR reads anew with MiXCR; each CDR3 protein has one entry. The table includes about a million distinct CDR3 sequences, roughly 18% detected once. Trimming took 2 bases from V and 7 from J, leaving 8 bases between them. Germline CDR1 reads SGHAT; CDR2 reads FQNNGV. This CDR3 region has 12 residues. In its sample, this clonotype was seen a few times. What was sequenced was blood, either unsorted or a sorted T cell fraction (not recorded which). The origin of this receptor is a human donor who was either an allogeneic HSCT recipient or a stem cell or donor lymphocyte infusion donor (not recorded which). It is not recorded whose cells these are; they may come from a transplant donor. The gene calls are TRBV11-2 and TRBJ1-1; unclear D gene. The CDR3 region has the DNA TGTGCCAGCAGCTTACGACGGATTGAAGCTTTCTTT. Translated, it gives CASSLRRIEAFF.